Below, 5 T cell receptor beta chains from the same sample are listed, as sequenced in a study of blood T cell repertoires in COVID-19. TCRdb's copy holds only in-frame clones and misses some; the assay was immunoSEQ multiplex PCR. This sample yields roughly 200,000 clones, of which around 84% are seen a single time; 15% to 20% belongs to the top ten. The sample taken for sequencing was peripheral blood. These receptors all stem from a woman at least 80 years old with active or convalescent COVID-19.

CDR3 in amino acids: CASSLDPGRGTEAFF. CDR3 nucleotides: TGCGCCAGCAGCTTGGATCCGGGCCGGGGGACTGAAGCTTTCTTT. The J gene is TRBJ1-1, the V gene TRBV5-1, with a possible D match to TRBD1 (5 bases). This CDR3 contains 15 residues. The V end lost 0 bases, the J end lost 5 bases, and 14 bases lay between the germline ends. CDR1 and CDR2 from the germline V gene are SGHRS and YFSETQ.

V and J are TRBV24-1 and TRBJ2-2, with a weak D call TRBD2 (6 bases). V lost 4 bases and J 6 bases, leaving 11 bases between the germline ends. The CDR3 runs to 14 residues. Germline V gene lookup returns CDR1 KGHDR and CDR2 SFDVKD. The chain's CDR3 is CATSDTGTPGELFF. DNA for the CDR3: TGTGCCACCAGTGACACCGGGACTCCCGGGGAGCTGTTTTTT.

The chain links TRBV10-3 to TRBJ1-2, with D perhaps TRBD1 (6 bases). The V gene lost 4 bases and the J gene lost 8 bases, with 8 bases spanning the gap. The CDR3 runs 11 residues. Germline V gene lookup returns CDR1 ENHRY and CDR2 SYGVKD. The CDR3 here is CAISARGGYTF. In DNA form, the CDR3 reads TGTGCCATCAGTGCCAGGGGCGGCTACACCTTC.

The gene calls are TRBV7-6 and TRBJ2-1, with 8 nucleotides matching TRBD2. This CDR3 is 15 amino acids long. Germline lookup yields CDR1 SGHVS and CDR2 FNYEAQ. With V trimmed by 1 base and J by 8 bases, 7 bases remained unmatched. The CDR3 here is CASSLVAGGEHEQFF. The CDR3 DNA reads TGTGCCAGCAGCTTAGTGGCGGGGGGTGAACATGAGCAGTTCTTC.

The genes are TRBV7-3 and TRBJ2-4; 7 bases are a match to TRBD1. The CDR3 covers 15 residues. V was pared by 2 bases and J by 6 bases, with 7 bases of the junction left unmatched. CDR1 is SGHTA, CDR2 FQGTGA, per germline. CDR3 nucleotide sequence: TGTGCCAGCAGCTTACGAGAGGGGGCGGGAAACATTCAGTACTTC. Its protein is CASSLREGAGNIQYF.